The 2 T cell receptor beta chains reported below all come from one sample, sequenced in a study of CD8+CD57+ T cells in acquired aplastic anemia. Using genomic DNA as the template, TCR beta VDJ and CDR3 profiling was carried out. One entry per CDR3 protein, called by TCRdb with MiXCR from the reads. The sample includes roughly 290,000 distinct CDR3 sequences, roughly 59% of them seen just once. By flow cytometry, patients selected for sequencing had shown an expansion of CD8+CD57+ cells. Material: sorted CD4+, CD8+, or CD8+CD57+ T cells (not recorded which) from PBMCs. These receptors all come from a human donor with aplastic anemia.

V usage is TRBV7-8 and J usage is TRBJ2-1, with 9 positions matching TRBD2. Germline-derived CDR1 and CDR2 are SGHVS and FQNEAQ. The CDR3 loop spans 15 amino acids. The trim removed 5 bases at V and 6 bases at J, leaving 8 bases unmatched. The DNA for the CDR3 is TGTGCCAGCAGCCTCTCTAGCGGGATAATCAATGAGCAGTTCTTC. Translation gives CASSLSSGIINEQFF.

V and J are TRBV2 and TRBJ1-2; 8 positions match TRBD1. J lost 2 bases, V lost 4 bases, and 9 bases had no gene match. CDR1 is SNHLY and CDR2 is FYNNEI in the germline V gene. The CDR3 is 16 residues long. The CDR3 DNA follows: TGTGCCAGCAGTGGGGGCCGACAGGGGCGGAACTATGGCTACACCTTC. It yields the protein CASSGGRQGRNYGYTF.